In this sample, the clone carrying this T cell receptor beta chain turned up a few times. A multiplex PCR was run with 60 Vbeta primers and 13 Jbeta primers. Measured with immunoSEQ multiplex PCR; TCRdb has only the in-frame clones, and not every one. The table records about 130,000 clones, roughly 80% of them present only once. This specimen comes from a study of cytomegalovirus exposure and HLA in healthy donors. Each of the donors was a healthy bone marrow donor. Germline CDR1 SQVTM, CDR2 ANQGSEA. The length of the CDR3 is 14 residues. The sample consisted of PBMCs. The receptor was derived from a male donor in good health and CMV-seronegative. This chain links TRBV29-1 with TRBJ2-5; TRBD1 matches at 10 bases. The J call may be incorrect, as the DNA end agrees better with TRBJ2-7. The CDR3 loop reads CSVEDGTGAHEQYF. The DNA for the CDR3 is TGCAGCGTTGAAGACGGGACAGGGGCCCACGAGCAGTACTTC.